The clone carrying this T cell receptor (beta chain) was picked up a small number of times. The record originates from a study of blood T cell repertoires in COVID-19. Whole-study context: Specimens from acute and convalescent COVID-19 originated in the United States, Italy and Spain. Sources were T cells, B-cell-depleted T cells, or PBMCs; the material itself was cDNA or gDNA.

The CDR3 totals 14 residues. V lost 5 bases and J lost 3, with 10 bases in between. Germline V lookup: CDR1 SEHNR, CDR2 FQNEAQ (reference sequence). In the original analysis: Reference gene primer amplification in the assay estimated nucleated cell counts. The assay was immunoSEQ multiplex PCR, and TCRdb's table has in-frame clones only and misses some. Clone size and the V and J calls come from that table; the DNA yielded D and trimming. Here the sample spans around 220,000 clones, 70% to 90% being singletons. The material sequenced was peripheral blood. This sequence joins TRBV7-9 and TRBJ2-2; no clear D. The clonotype was recovered from a woman in her forties or fifties with acute or convalescent COVID-19. CDR3 DNA: TGTGCCAGCAGCCCCCTAACAGACACCGGGGAGCTGTTTTTT. This encodes CASSPLTDTGELFF.